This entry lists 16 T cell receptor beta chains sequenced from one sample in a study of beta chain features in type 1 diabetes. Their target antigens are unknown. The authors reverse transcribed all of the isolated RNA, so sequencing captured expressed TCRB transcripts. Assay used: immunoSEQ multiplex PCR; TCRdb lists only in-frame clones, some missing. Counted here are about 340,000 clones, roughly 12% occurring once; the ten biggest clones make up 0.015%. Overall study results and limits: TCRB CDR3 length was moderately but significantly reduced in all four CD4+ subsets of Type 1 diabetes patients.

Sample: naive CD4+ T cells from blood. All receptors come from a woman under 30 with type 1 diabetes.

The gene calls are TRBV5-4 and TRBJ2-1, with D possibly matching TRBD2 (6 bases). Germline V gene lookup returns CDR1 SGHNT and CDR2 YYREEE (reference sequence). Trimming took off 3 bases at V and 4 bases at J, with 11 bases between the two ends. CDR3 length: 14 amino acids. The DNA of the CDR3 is TGTGCCAGCAGCTGGGGGACTTCATACAATGAGCAGTTCTTC. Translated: CASSWGTSYNEQFF. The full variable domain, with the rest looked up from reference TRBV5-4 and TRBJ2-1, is ETGVTQSPTHLIKTRGQQVTLRCSSQSGHNTVSWYQQALGQGPQFIFQYYREEENGRGNFPPRFSGLQFPNYSSELNVNALELDDSALYLCASSWGTSYNEQFFGPGTRLTVL.

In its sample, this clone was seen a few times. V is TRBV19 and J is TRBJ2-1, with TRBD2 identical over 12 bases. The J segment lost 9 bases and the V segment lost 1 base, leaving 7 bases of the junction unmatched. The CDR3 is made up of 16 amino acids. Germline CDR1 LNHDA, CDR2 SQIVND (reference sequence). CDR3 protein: CASSIVASGRASEQFF. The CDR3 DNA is TGTGCCAGTAGTATAGTAGCTAGCGGGAGGGCAAGTGAGCAGTTCTTC.

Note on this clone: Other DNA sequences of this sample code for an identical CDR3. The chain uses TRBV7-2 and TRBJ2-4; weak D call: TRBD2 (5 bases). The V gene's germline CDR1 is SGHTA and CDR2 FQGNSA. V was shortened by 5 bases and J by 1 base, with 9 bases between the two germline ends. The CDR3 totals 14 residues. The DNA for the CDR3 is TGTGCCAGCAGCCCAGGACTTGCCAAAAACATTCAGTACTTC. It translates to CASSPGLAKNIQYF.

The DNA of the CDR3 is TGCAGCGCCGAGACAGCGAACACTGAAGCTTTCTTT. This gives the protein CSAETANTEAFF. J is TRBJ1-1 and V is TRBV29-1; D is possibly TRBD1 (5 bases). The ends were cut back, 7 bases at V and 1 base at J, with 10 bases in the middle. The CDR3 runs to 12 residues. Germline V gene data show CDR1 as SQVTM and CDR2 as ANQGSEA. Based on the CDR3 plus reference TRBV29-1 and TRBJ1-1, the full variable domain is SAVISQKPSRDICQRGTSLTIQCQVDSQVTMMFWYRQQPGQSLTLIATANQGSEATYESGFVIDKFPISRPNLTFSTLTVSNMSPEDSSIYLCSAETANTEAFFGQGTRLTVV.

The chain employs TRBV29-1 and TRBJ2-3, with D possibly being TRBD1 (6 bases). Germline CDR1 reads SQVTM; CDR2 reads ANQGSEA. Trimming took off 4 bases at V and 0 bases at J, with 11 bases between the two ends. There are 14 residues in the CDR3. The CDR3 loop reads CSVAGATSTDTQYF. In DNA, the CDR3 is TGCAGCGTTGCAGGGGCCACTAGCACAGATACGCAGTATTTT.

The CDR3 sequence: CASSSGLTDTQYF. CDR3 sequence (DNA): TGCGCCAGCAGCAGCGGCCTCACAGATACGCAGTATTTT. The chain recombines TRBV5-1 with TRBJ2-3; perhaps TRBD2 as D (5 bases). V was shortened by 4 bases and J by 2 bases, with 8 bases between the two germline ends. CDR3 length: 13 amino acids. Germline V lookup: CDR1 SGHRS, CDR2 YFSETQ. Drawing the rest from reference TRBV5-1 and TRBJ2-3, the complete variable domain is KAGVTQTPRYLIKTRGQQVTLSCSPISGHRSVSWYQQTPGQGLQFLFEYFSETQRNKGNFPGRFSGRQFSNSRSEMNVSTLELGDSALYLCASSSGLTDTQYFGPGTRLTVL.

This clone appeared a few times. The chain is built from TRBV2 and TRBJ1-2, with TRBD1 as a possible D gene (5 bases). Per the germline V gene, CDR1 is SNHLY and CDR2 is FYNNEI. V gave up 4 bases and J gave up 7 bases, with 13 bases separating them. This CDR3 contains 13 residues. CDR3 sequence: CASSADPGGGYTF. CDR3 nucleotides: TGTGCCAGCAGTGCCGACCCGGGGGGTGGCTACACCTTC.

CDR3 residues: CASSPPRSGRANSYNEQFF. In nucleotides, the CDR3 is TGTGCCAGCAGCCCACCCCGTAGCGGGAGGGCCAACTCCTACAATGAGCAGTTCTTC. The chain couples TRBV7-9 to TRBJ2-1; 11 nucleotides align to TRBD2. This CDR3 region has 19 residues. Trimming cost V 5 bases and J 0 bases; bases outside gene matches: 12. Germline CDR1 and CDR2: SEHNR and FQNEAQ (reference sequence).

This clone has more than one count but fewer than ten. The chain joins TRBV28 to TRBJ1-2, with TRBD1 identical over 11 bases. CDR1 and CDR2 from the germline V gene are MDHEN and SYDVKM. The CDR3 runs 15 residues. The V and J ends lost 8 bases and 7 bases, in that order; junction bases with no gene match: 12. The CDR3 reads CASHKAGQGAAGYTF. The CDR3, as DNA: TGTGCCAGCCATAAGGCCGGACAGGGGGCGGCTGGCTACACCTTC.

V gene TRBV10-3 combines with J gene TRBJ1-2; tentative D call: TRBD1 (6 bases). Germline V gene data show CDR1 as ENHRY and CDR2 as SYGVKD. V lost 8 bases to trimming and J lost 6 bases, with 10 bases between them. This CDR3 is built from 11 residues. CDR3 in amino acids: CAIESGDGYTF. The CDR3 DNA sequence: TGTGCCATCGAATCAGGGGATGGCTACACCTTC.

CDR3 in DNA: TGTGCCTGGCAGACAGAAAATCAGCCCCAGCATTTT. Amino acids: CAWQTENQPQHF. This rearrangement joins TRBV30 to TRBJ1-5; tentative D call: TRBD1 (5 bases). Trimming took 5 bases from V and 4 from J, leaving 9 bases between them. The CDR3 runs 12 residues. Germline assignment: CDR1 GTSNPN and CDR2 SVGIG (reference sequence).

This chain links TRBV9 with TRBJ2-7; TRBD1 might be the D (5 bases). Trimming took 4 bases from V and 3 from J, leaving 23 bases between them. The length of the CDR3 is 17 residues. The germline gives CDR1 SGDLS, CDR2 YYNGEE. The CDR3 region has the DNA TGTGCCAGCAGCCTACGACGAGACAGTTCTTTGGACTACGAGCAGTACTTC. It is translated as CASSLRRDSSLDYEQYF.

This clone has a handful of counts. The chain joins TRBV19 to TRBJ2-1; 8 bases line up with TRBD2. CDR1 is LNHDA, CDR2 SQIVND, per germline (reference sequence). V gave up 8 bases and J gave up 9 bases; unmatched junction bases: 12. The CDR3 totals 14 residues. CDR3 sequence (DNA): TGTGCCAGTCGACCCCCGGGACTAGTAAGTGAGCAGTTCTTC. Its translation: CASRPPGLVSEQFF.

CDR3 sequence (DNA): TGTGCCAGCAGCCGGGTCGGGGGACAGTCGTACAATGAGCAGTTCTTC. It translates to CASSRVGGQSYNEQFF. The chain couples TRBV5-4 to TRBJ2-1; a weak D match, TRBD1 (7 bases). This CDR3 contains 16 residues. The V end was cut by 4 bases, the J end by 4 bases, with 18 bases between. The germline V gene has CDR1 SGHNT and CDR2 YYREEE (reference sequence).

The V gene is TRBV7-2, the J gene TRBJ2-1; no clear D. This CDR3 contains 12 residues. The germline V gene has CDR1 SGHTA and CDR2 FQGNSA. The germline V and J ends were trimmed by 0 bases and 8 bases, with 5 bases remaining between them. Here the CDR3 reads CASSLASYEQFF. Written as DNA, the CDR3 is TGTGCCAGCAGCTTAGCGTCCTATGAGCAGTTCTTC.

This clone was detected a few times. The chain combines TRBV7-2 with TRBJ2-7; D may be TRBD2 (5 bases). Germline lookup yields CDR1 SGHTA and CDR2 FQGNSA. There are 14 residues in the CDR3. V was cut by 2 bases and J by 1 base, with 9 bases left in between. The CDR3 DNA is TGTGCCAGCAGCTTATTTGAGGGTTCCTACGAGCAGTACGTC. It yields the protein CASSLFEGSYEQYV.